One and the same sample provided the 9 T cell receptor beta chains below, sequenced in a study of T cells and copy number aberrations in small-cell lung cancer. The table came from immunoSEQ multiplex PCR; TCRdb's copy has only in-frame clones and leaves some out. The sample has 1,500 to 2,000 clones, around four fifths seen once. The sequencing sample was made of normal tissue next to the tumor. These TCRs come from a man between 60 and 75 years old with small cell lung cancer.

The rearrangement links TRBV13 to TRBJ2-2; 8 nucleotides match TRBD2. The CDR3 consists of 16 residues. V was clipped by 3 bases and J by 5 bases; unmatched bases: 8. CDR1 and CDR2 (germline): PRHDT, FYEKMQ (reference sequence). CDR3 residues: CASSLSRLAWTGELFF. CDR3 DNA sequence: TGTGCCAGCAGCTTGTCCCGACTAGCGTGGACCGGGGAGCTGTTTTTT.

This sequence joins TRBV2 and TRBJ2-1; 7 bases are a match to TRBD2. There are 17 residues in the CDR3. The germline V gene encodes CDR1 SNHLY and CDR2 FYNNEI. The J segment lost 8 bases and the V segment lost 1 base, leaving 14 bases of the junction unmatched. CDR3 in amino acids: CASSEGWAREGSDEQFF. The CDR3 DNA reads as TGTGCCAGCAGTGAAGGGTGGGCCAGGGAGGGTAGCGATGAGCAGTTCTTC.

V is TRBV29-1 and J is TRBJ2-2, with 9 bases fitting TRBD2. Germline V gene data show CDR1 as SQVTM and CDR2 as ANQGSEA. The length of the CDR3 is 18 residues. V was pared by 4 bases and J by 1 base, with 13 bases of the junction left unmatched. CDR3 DNA: TGCAGCGTTGTAGGAGCGGGAGGAACCGCTTTGAACACCGGGGAGCTGTTTTTT. Translation: CSVVGAGGTALNTGELFF.

This chain joins TRBV25-1 and TRBJ2-6; perhaps TRBD2 as D (6 bases). V was shortened by 5 bases and J by 0 bases, with 17 bases between the two germline ends. Germline V CDR1 and CDR2: MGHDK, SYGVNS. The CDR3 extends over 18 amino acids. CDR3 bases: TGTGCCAGCAGTCCCCGGGTGGAGGGCTACTCTGGGGCCAACGTCCTGACTTTC. This encodes CASSPRVEGYSGANVLTF.

The gene calls are TRBV7-9 and TRBJ2-3; D remains unclear. Trimming shortened V by 5 bases and J by 1 base, and 16 bases separated the two germline ends. CDR1 is SEHNR, CDR2 FQNEAQ, per germline (reference sequence). The CDR3 sequence is 16 residues long. The CDR3 nucleotides read TGTGCCAGCAGCGGCCGGGTCCTCACGGGCACAGATACGCAGTATTTT. The encoded protein is CASSGRVLTGTDTQYF. Based on the CDR3 plus reference TRBV7-9 and TRBJ2-3, the full variable domain is DTGVSQNPRHKITKRGQNVTFRCDPISEHNRLYWYRQTLGQGPEFLTYFQNEAQLEKSRLLSDRFSAERPKGSFSTLEIQRTEQGDSAMYLCASSGRVLTGTDTQYFGPGTRLTVL.

V and J are TRBV10-1 and TRBJ1-1, with 7 bases fitting TRBD1. Germline V gene lookup returns CDR1 WNHNN and CDR2 SYGVQD (reference sequence). CDR3 length equals 16 residues. Unmatched junction bases numbered 8, after V lost 3 bases and J lost 1 base. CDR3 coding DNA: TGCGCCAGCAGTGACGAAACAGGGGTGGGGAACACTGAAGCTTTCTTT. It is translated as CASSDETGVGNTEAFF.

The CDR3 DNA reads as TGTGCCACCAGCAGGGACATGGGGGAAAGTCAAGGCGGCTACACCTTC. Residues: CATSRDMGESQGGYTF. The chain recombines TRBV15 with TRBJ1-2, with D possibly TRBD1 on 5 matching bases. The CDR3 sequence is 16 residues long. Germline V gives CDR1 LNHNV, CDR2 YYDKDF (reference sequence). V lost 3 bases and J 8 bases, leaving 22 bases between the germline ends. The full variable domain, completed using reference TRBV15 and TRBJ1-2, is DAMVIQNPRYQVTQFGKPVTLSCSQTLNHNVMYWYQQKSSQAPKLLFHYYDKDFNNEADTPDNFQSRRPNTSFCFLDIRSPGLGDTAMYLCATSRDMGESQGGYTFGSGTRLTVV.

This chain uses TRBV7-8 with TRBJ2-7; D unclear. The V gene's germline CDR1 is SGHVS and CDR2 FQNEAQ. CDR3 length: 13 amino acids. V lost 0 bases to trimming and J lost 4 bases, with 7 bases between them. The CDR3 DNA reads TGTGCCAGCAGCTTAGCGCTAGATTACGAGCAGTACTTC. Its protein is CASSLALDYEQYF.

V and J are TRBV7-9 and TRBJ2-1; 8 bases align to TRBD2. This CDR3 has 15 amino acids. The junction had 4 bases not matched to a gene; V was cut back by 0 bases and J by 6 bases. The germline V gene has CDR1 SEHNR and CDR2 FQNEAQ (reference sequence). CDR3 in amino acids: CASSLALAEGNEQFF. The CDR3 bases are TGTGCCAGCAGCTTAGCACTAGCGGAGGGCAATGAGCAGTTCTTC.